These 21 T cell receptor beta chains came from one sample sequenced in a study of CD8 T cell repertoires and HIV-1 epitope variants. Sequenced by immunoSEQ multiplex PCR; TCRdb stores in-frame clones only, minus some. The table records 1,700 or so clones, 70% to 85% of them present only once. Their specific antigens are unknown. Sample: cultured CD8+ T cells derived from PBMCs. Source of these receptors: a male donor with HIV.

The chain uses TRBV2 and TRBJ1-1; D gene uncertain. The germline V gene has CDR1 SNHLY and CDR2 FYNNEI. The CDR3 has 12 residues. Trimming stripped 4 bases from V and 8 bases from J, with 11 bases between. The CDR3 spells CASSGLHPEAFF. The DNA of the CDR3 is TGTGCCAGCAGTGGGCTACACCCCGAAGCTTTCTTT. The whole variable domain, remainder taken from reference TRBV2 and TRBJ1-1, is EPEVTQTPSHQVTQMGQEVILRCVPISNHLYFYWYRQILGQKVEFLVSFYNNEISEKSEIFDDQFSVERPDGSNFTLKIRSTKLEDSAMYFCASSGLHPEAFFGQGTRLTVV.

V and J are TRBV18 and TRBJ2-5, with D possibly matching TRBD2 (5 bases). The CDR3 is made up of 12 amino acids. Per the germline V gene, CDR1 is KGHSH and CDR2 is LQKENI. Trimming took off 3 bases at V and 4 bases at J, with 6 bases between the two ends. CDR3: CASSPEGETQYF. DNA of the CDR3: TGTGCCAGCTCACCCGAGGGAGAGACCCAGTACTTC.

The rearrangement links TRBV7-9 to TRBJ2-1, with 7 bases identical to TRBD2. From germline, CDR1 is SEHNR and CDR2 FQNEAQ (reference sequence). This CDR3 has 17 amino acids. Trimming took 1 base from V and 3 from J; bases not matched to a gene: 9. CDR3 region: CASSLGPVGGGYNEQFF. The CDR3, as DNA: TGTGCCAGCAGCTTAGGCCCCGTGGGGGGGGGCTACAATGAGCAGTTCTTC.

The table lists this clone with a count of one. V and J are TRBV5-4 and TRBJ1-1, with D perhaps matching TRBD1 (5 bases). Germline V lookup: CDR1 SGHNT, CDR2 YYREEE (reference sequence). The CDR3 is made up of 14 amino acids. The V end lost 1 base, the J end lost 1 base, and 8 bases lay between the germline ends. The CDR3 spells CASSLSGGNTEAFF. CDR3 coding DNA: TGTGCCAGCAGCTTGTCCGGGGGGAACACTGAAGCTTTCTTT.

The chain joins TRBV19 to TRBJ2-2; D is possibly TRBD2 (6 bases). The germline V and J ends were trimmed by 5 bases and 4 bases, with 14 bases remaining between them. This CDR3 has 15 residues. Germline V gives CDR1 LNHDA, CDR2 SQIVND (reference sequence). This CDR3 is CASSLWEVSTGELFF. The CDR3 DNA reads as TGTGCCAGTAGTTTGTGGGAGGTTAGCACCGGGGAGCTGTTTTTT.

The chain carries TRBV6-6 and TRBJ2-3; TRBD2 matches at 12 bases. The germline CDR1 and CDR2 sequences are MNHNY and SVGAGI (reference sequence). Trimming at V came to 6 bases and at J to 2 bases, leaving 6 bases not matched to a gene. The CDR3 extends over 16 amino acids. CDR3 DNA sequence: TGTGCCAGCAGCTCCGGACTAGCGGGATCCACAGATACGCAGTATTTT. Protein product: CASSSGLAGSTDTQYF.

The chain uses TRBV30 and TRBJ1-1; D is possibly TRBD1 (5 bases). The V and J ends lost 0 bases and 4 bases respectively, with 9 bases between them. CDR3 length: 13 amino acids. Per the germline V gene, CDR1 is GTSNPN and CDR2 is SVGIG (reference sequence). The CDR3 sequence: CAWSVQGATEAFF. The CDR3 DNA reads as TGTGCCTGGAGTGTACAAGGGGCCACTGAAGCTTTCTTT.

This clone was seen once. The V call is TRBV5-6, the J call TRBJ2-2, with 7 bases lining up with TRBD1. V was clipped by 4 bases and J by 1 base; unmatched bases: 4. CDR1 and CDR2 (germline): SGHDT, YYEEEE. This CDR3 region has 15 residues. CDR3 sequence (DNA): TGTGCCAGCAGCAGTCGACAGGGGAACACCGGGGAGCTGTTTTTT. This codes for CASSSRQGNTGELFF.

In nucleotides, the CDR3 is TGTGCCAGCAGCTTAGCTGTGAGGACTAGCTTCGGGGACGAGCAGTACTTC. This encodes CASSLAVRTSFGDEQYF. V usage is TRBV7-8 and J usage is TRBJ2-7; 8 bases are shared with TRBD2. V shed 0 bases, J shed 5 bases, and the junction held 12 bases outside the gene matches. The CDR3 has 17 residues. The germline CDR1 and CDR2 sequences are SGHVS and FQNEAQ.

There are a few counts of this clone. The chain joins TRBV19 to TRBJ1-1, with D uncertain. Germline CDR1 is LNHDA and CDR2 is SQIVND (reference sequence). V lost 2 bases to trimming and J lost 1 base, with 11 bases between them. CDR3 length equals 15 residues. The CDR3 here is CASSITSAGNTEAFF. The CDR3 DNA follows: TGTGCCAGTAGTATAACGTCTGCAGGGAACACTGAAGCTTTCTTT.

The CDR3 sequence: CAWSEGEQLQFF. CDR3 bases: TGTGCCTGGAGTGAGGGGGAACAGCTCCAGTTCTTC. The chain couples TRBV30 to TRBJ2-1; D might be TRBD1 (6 bases). Trimming cost V 1 base and J 13 bases, with 14 bases left between them. The CDR3 is 12 residues long. The germline V gene encodes CDR1 GTSNPN and CDR2 SVGIG (reference sequence). The full variable domain, with the rest looked up from reference TRBV30 and TRBJ2-1, is SQTIHQWPATLVQPVGSPLSLECTVEGTSNPNLYWYRQAAGRGLQLLFYSVGIGQISSEVPQNLSASRPQDRQFILSSKKLLLSDSGFYLCAWSEGEQLQFFGPGTRLTVL.

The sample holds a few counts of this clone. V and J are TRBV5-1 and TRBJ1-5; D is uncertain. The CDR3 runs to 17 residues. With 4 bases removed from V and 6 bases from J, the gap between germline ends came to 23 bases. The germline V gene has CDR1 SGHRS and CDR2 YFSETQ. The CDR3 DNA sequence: TGCGCCAGCAGCCCGGTACCTGACATCGGGAGGGCTCAGCCCCAGCATTTT. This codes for CASSPVPDIGRAQPQHF. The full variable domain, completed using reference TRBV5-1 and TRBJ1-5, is KAGVTQTPRYLIKTRGQQVTLSCSPISGHRSVSWYQQTPGQGLQFLFEYFSETQRNKGNFPGRFSGRQFSNSRSEMNVSTLELGDSALYLCASSPVPDIGRAQPQHFGDGTRLSIL.

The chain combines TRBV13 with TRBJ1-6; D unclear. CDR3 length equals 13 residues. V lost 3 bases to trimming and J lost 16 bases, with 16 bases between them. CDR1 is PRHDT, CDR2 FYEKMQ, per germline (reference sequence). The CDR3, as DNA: TGTGCCAGCAGCTTTAGTACCCCAGGACCACTCCACTTT. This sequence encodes CASSFSTPGPLHF. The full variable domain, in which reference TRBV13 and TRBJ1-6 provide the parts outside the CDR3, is AAGVIQSPRHLIKEKRETATLKCYPIPRHDTVYWYQQGPGQDPQFLISFYEKMQSDKGSIPDRFSAQQFSDYHSELNMSSLELGDSALYFCASSFSTPGPLHFGNGTRLTVT.

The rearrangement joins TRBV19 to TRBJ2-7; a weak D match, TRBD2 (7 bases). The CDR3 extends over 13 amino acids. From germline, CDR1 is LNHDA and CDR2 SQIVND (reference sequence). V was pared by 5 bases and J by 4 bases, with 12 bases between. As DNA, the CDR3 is TGTGCCAGTAGTTCAGGGGAGGGGTACGAGCAGTACTTC. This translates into CASSSGEGYEQYF.

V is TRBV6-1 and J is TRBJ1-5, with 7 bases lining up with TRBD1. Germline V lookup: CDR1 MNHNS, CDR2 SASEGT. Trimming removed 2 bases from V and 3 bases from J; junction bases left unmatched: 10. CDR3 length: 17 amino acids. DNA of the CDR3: TGTGCCAGCAGTGAAACCCCAGGGGGAATCAACAATCAGCCCCAGCATTTT. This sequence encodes CASSETPGGINNQPQHF.

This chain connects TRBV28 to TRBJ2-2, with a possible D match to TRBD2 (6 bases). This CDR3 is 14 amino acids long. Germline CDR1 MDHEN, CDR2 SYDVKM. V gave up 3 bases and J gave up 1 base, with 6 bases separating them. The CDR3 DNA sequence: TGTGCCAGCAGTTTCGGGGGGAACACCGGGGAGCTGTTTTTT. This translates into CASSFGGNTGELFF.

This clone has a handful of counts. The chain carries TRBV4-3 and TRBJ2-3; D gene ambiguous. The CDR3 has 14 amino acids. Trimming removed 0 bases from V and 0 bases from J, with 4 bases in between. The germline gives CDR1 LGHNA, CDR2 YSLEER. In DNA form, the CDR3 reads TGCGCCAGCAGCCAAGAGTGGAGCACAGATACGCAGTATTTT. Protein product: CASSQEWSTDTQYF.

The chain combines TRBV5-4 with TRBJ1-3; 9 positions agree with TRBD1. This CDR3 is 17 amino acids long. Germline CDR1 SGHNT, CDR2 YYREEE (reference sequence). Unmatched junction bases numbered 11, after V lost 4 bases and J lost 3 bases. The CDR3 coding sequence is TGTGCCAGCAGCGCGCTGGACAGGGGAGTCGGTGGAAACACCATATATTTT. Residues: CASSALDRGVGGNTIYF.

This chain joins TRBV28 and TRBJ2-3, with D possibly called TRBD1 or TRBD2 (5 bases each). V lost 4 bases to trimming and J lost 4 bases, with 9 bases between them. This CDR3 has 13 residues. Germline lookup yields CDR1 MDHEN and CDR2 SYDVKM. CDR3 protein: CASSSGAPDTQYF. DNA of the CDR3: TGTGCCAGCAGTTCCGGGGCCCCAGATACGCAGTATTTT.

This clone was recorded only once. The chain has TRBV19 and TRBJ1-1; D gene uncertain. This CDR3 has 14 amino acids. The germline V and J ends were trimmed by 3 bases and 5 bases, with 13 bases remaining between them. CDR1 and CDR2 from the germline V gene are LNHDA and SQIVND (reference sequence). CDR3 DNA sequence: TGTGCCAGTAGTATTGCGGTGGGAGTGACTGAAGCTTTCTTT. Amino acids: CASSIAVGVTEAFF.

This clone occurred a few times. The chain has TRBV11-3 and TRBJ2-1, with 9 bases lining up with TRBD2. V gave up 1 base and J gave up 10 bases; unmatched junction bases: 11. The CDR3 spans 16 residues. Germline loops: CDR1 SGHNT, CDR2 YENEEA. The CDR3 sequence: CASSLVSAGGPREQFF. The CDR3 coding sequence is TGTGCCAGCAGCTTAGTCTCGGCGGGAGGGCCCAGGGAGCAGTTCTTC.